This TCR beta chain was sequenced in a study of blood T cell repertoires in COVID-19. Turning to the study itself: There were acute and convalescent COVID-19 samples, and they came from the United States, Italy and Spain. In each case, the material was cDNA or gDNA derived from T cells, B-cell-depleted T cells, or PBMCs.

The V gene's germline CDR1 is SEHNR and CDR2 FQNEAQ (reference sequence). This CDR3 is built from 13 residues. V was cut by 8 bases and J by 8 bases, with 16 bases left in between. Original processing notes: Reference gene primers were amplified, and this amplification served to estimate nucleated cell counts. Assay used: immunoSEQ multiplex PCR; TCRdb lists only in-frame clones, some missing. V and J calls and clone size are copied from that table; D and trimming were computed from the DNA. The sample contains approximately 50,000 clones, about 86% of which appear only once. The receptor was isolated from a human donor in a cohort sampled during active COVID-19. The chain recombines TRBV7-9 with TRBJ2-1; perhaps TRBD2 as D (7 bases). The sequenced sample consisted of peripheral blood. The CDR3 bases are TGTGCCAGCGGAAGGGGGGGGAGGCATGAGCAGTTCTTC. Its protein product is CASGRGGRHEQFF.